This is a list of T cell receptor beta chains from one sample in a study of CD8+ T cells in alopecia areata. Assay used: immunoSEQ multiplex PCR; TCRdb lists only in-frame clones, some missing. The top ten clones hold about 6% of a sample with around 82,000 clones, around 54% of them seen once. Sequencing input: NKG2D-high CD8+ T cells sorted from blood. The source is a human donor with alopecia areata. Both conserved end residues are part of each CDR3. Each record gives: clone size, V gene, J gene, D gene, CDR3 protein, CDR3 DNA. A D gene is named only where the DNA matches it firmly. Expanded clones are given a class, and other clones once, few, many or no size at all.

NA	TRBV5-4	TRBJ2-1	NA	CASSLVIGNHNEQFF	TGTGCCAGCAGCTTGGTAATAGGGAACCACAATGAGCAGTTCTTC
NA	TRBV29-1	TRBJ2-1	NA	CSGGGNEQFF	TGCAGCGGAGGAGGCAATGAGCAGTTCTTC
few	TRBV19	TRBJ2-1	NA	CASSPPGNLNEQFF	TGTGCCAGTAGCCCGCCGGGGAATCTCAATGAGCAGTTCTTC
NA	TRBV30	TRBJ2-7	NA	CAWSTGPYEQYF	TGTGCCTGGAGTACAGGGCCCTACGAGCAGTACTTC
NA	TRBV29-1	TRBJ1-1	NA	CSVVKETEAFF	TGCAGCGTTGTAAAGGAAACTGAAGCTTTCTTT
NA	TRBV27	TRBJ2-1	NA	CASSFFGRQFF	TGTGCCAGCAGTTTTTTTGGGCGACAGTTCTTC
NA	TRBV14	TRBJ2-1	NA	CASSQVHNEQFF	TGTGCCAGCAGCCAAGTTCACAATGAGCAGTTCTTC
NA	TRBV11-2	TRBJ2-7	NA	CASSFFFSEIDYEQYF	TGTGCCAGCAGCTTCTTCTTTAGCGAGATAGACTACGAGCAGTACTTC
NA	TRBV27	TRBJ2-3	NA	CASSFSRGDTQYF	TGTGCCAGCAGTTTTAGCAGGGGTGATACGCAGTATTTT
NA	TRBV29-1	TRBJ2-7	TRBD1	CSVGTGEIEQYF	TGCAGCGTGGGGACAGGTGAGATCGAGCAGTACTTC
NA	TRBV7-9	TRBJ2-5	NA	CASSLAQGGLFQETQYF	TGTGCCAGCAGCTTAGCGCAAGGTGGACTGTTCCAAGAGACCCAGTACTTC
NA	TRBV27	TRBJ1-5	NA	CASSLTGSPNQPQHF	TGTGCCAGCAGTTTAACCGGGAGCCCCAATCAGCCCCAGCATTTT
once	TRBV30	TRBJ2-7	NA	CAWKGPPSYEQYF	TGTGCCTGGAAGGGCCCCCCCTCCTACGAGCAGTACTTC
few	TRBV5-1	TRBJ2-7	TRBD1	CASSPTGYEQYF	TGCGCCAGCAGCCCGACAGGGTACGAGCAGTACTTC
NA	TRBV5-1	TRBJ2-3	NA	CASSLWADTDTQYF	TGCGCCAGCAGCTTGTGGGCGGATACAGATACGCAGTATTTT
NA	TRBV29-1	TRBJ2-2	NA	CSVELGGPGELFF	TGCAGCGTTGAGCTCGGGGGTCCCGGGGAGCTGTTTTTT
NA	TRBV7-8	TRBJ2-5	TRBD2	CASSLPETGATLAGGETQYF	TGTGCCAGCAGCCTCCCCGAAACAGGGGCGACACTAGCGGGAGGAGAGACCCAGTACTTC
few	TRBV27	TRBJ1-5	TRBD1	CASSWTGHNQPQHF	TGTGCCAGCAGTTGGACAGGGCACAATCAGCCCCAGCATTTT
NA	TRBV25-1	TRBJ2-5	TRBD2	CASSEIAGLQETQYF	TGTGCCAGCAGTGAAATAGCGGGGCTTCAAGAGACCCAGTACTTC
NA	TRBV27	TRBJ1-1	NA	CASTRTTGGYGTEAFF	TGTGCCAGCACCCGCACTACAGGAGGGTACGGTACTGAAGCTTTCTTT
NA	TRBV13	TRBJ2-5	TRBD2	CASSLFLAGHQETQYF	TGTGCCAGCAGCTTATTTCTAGCGGGGCACCAAGAGACCCAGTACTTC
few	TRBV2	TRBJ2-3	NA	CASGGDTQYF	TGTGCCAGCGGGGGAGATACGCAGTATTTT
NA	TRBV7-8	TRBJ1-5	TRBD1	CASSSTDRDWNQPQHF	TGTGCCAGCAGCTCAACTGACAGGGATTGGAATCAGCCCCAGCATTTT
few	TRBV9	TRBJ2-1	NA	CASSPQDDSYNEQFF	TGTGCCAGCAGCCCACAGGACGACTCCTACAATGAGCAGTTCTTC
few	TRBV13	TRBJ2-3	TRBD2	CASSPGTLAGVRTDTQYF	TGTGCCAGCAGCCCCGGAACACTAGCGGGAGTGAGGACAGATACGCAGTATTTT
NA	TRBV28	TRBJ2-5	NA	CASSLGEQETQYF	TGTGCCAGCAGTTTGGGCGAGCAAGAGACCCAGTACTTC
few	TRBV4-1	TRBJ2-1	NA	CASSQRESSYNEQFF	TGCGCCAGCAGCCAGAGGGAGAGCTCCTACAATGAGCAGTTCTTC
once	TRBV5-4	TRBJ2-7	NA	CASSLGPGVYEQYF	TGTGCCAGCAGCTTGGGGCCGGGGGTCTACGAGCAGTACTTC
few	TRBV28	TRBJ2-6	NA	CASSSEPGANVLTF	TGTGCCAGCAGCTCCGAACCTGGGGCCAACGTCCTGACTTTC
few	TRBV4-1	TRBJ2-2	NA	CASSPNTGELFF	TGCGCCAGCAGCCCGAACACCGGGGAGCTGTTTTTT
NA	TRBV7-9	TRBJ2-7	NA	CASSLMGSEQYF	TGTGCCAGCAGCTTAATGGGGAGCGAGCAGTACTTC
NA	TRBV9	TRBJ1-1	NA	CASSPQGNEAFF	TGTGCCAGCAGCCCGCAGGGGAATGAAGCTTTCTTT
few	TRBV4-2	TRBJ2-7	NA	CASSSAAPKEEQYF	TGTGCCAGCAGCTCAGCCGCCCCGAAGGAGGAGCAGTACTTC
NA	TRBV7-9	TRBJ2-7	NA	CASGGRRRPYEQYF	TGTGCCAGCGGGGGGCGGCGGAGACCTTACGAGCAGTACTTC
NA	TRBV7-2	TRBJ2-7	NA	CASSSEGPGVEQYF	TGTGCCAGCAGCTCCGAAGGTCCGGGAGTCGAGCAGTACTTC
NA	TRBV27	TRBJ2-7	NA	CASSSTGYEQYF	TGTGCCAGCAGTTCGACAGGCTACGAGCAGTACTTC
NA	TRBV29-1	TRBJ2-7	NA	CSVELARNYEQYF	TGCAGCGTTGAGCTAGCCCGGAATTACGAGCAGTACTTC